This T cell receptor (beta chain) comes out of a study of tumor-infiltrating lymphocytes in primary liver carcinoma. Synthesis of TCR beta cDNA was carried out from 500 ng total RNA with a constant-region primer. Libraries covering TCR beta were generated through three nested multiplex PCR rounds (using a slightly modified ARM-PCR). TRBV1-TRBV30 forward primers paired with a C-beta reverse primer were used in the first two PCR rounds, which ran roughly 9 cycles each. MiXCR, run by TCRdb on the multiplex PCR reads, gives a single entry per CDR3 protein. Of 310,000 or so distinct CDR3 sequences in the sample, about 65% were seen once. Blood RNA came from unsorted whole blood; germline DNA was also extracted. The CDR3 covers 15 residues. Germline-derived CDR1 and CDR2 are ENHRY and SYGVKD. Trimming removed 3 bases from V and 7 bases from J; junction bases left unmatched: 9.

The chain couples TRBV10-3 to TRBJ1-2, with 9 nucleotides matching TRBD1. Source material: peripheral blood. This TCR was sampled from a man aged 40-49 years with primary liver carcinoma and hepatitis B virus infection. The CDR3 region has the DNA TGTGCCATCAGTGAAGGACAGGGGCCCAGGGGTGGCTACACCTTC. Its translation: CAISEGQGPRGGYTF.